This T cell receptor (beta chain) is drawn from a study of cytomegalovirus exposure and HLA in healthy donors (TCRdb year 2017). For the wider study: A later analysis indicated that the 120 or so validation repertoires were generated on the platform also employed for the approximately 690 repertoires of the first cohort. A separate validation cohort of over 95 different subjects was used in addition to the roughly 620-subject first cohort. To predict cytomegalovirus infection status, the study brought together high-throughput TCR immunosequencing, statistical association of individual TCRs with disease status, and machine learning. The study aimed to test whether signatures of past pathogen exposure could be identified by cataloging public T cell receptors. What the work shows at the level of the full study, not this receptor alone: In vitro tests confirmed that a few of the cytomegalovirus-associated TCR beta chains recognize cytomegalovirus antigens. In the study, approximately 160 TCR beta chains were listed as associated with cytomegalovirus. In both the original and validation cohorts, the classifier was reported to diagnose cytomegalovirus status with high specificity and sensitivity. A later analysis found that TCRs clustered in the first cohort also tended to co-occur in the 130 or so validation repertoires, with 90% to 95% of cluster scores above 0. Most TCR sequences were observed very rarely across donors, whereas some public TCRs were present in many individuals. A later analysis lacked HLA typing for the validation cohort, so it scored co-occurrence in that cohort across all 130 or so repertoires. The authors suggested that the approach could potentially be extended to other disease states and immunological phenotypes.

The CDR3, cysteine through phenylalanine, is 16 amino acids long. The sequence is cut down to CDR3 DNA, 48 bases in frame from base 1. Trimming accounts for 4 bases at V and 2 bases at J, while the number of junction bases matched to no gene is 7. CDR1 and CDR2, looked up from the germline V gene, are SGHDT and YYEEEE. The donors were included in the validation cohort of 120 subjects, a group kept apart from the approximately 700-subject first cohort. Concerning this clone itself: No antigen is known for it. Base-call qualities are not available, and no considerably larger clone is one nucleotide away.

Receptor libraries were prepared by the immunoSEQ multiplex PCR assay. The source study handled its data this way. A statistical classification framework was developed to diagnose cytomegalovirus status using the catalog of TCR beta chain sequences. TCRdb re-hosts the immuneACCESS table, in-frame sequences only. Its copies lack some clones; in the studies checked, an unresolved V gene accounts for under half of them, and the cause for the rest is not known. V and J calls and clone size are copied from that table; D and trimming were computed from the DNA. Present in this sample are some 180,000 clones, approximately 86% of which were seen just once. The leading ten clones occupy about 7.2% of the sample.

The sequence was obtained from a man aged 30-40 years in good health and CMV-seropositive. The sequenced material came from PBMCs. The chain employs TRBV5-6 and TRBJ2-3, and TRBD2 aligns with 10 junction nucleotides. CDR3 reads: CASSPGGLAATDTQYF. The nucleotides are TGTGCCAGCAGCCCGGGCGGACTAGCGGCCACAGATACGCAGTATTTT.